This T cell receptor (beta chain) was recorded in a study of chemoradiotherapy in HPV16-positive cancers. TCRdb keeps only in-frame clones here, not all; method: immunoSEQ multiplex PCR. The sample lists approximately 35,000 clones, around 77% occurring once. Regarding this clone: The antigen is not known.

The study's findings and limits: Candidate HPV-specific clones and E7-related TCR motifs grew in tumor during treatment.

From germline, CDR1 is SNHLY and CDR2 FYNNEI. The CDR3 is 16 amino acids. V was trimmed by 2 bases and J by 5 bases, leaving 18 bases between them. This TCR derives from a human donor with HPV-associated anogenital cancer. J is TRBJ1-2 and V is TRBV2; tentative D call: TRBD1 (5 bases). The material was blood, obtained from a patient who underwent chemoradiotherapy. Here the CDR3 DNA reads TGTGCCAGCAGTGAATGGCAGGGAAGTGGGGGTTATGGCTACACCTTC. Protein: CASSEWQGSGGYGYTF.